The clone carrying this T cell receptor (beta chain) appeared once. No DNA is shown, since the ends of the CDR3 on it are uncertain; the CDR3 is the one TCRdb lists. Germline V gives CDR1 MNHNY, CDR2 SVGAGI (reference sequence). With termini counted, the CDR3 has 15 amino acids. The data stem from a study of shared clonotypes between healthy human individuals. All of the donors resided in Nashville, Tennessee, and each was a Caucasian adult. The protocol was immunoSEQ multiplex PCR, while the TCRdb copy is restricted to in-frame clones and leaves out a portion. The sample has nearly 1 million clones; around three quarters are singletons.

V is TRBV6-6 and J is TRBJ2-7; the table's D call TRBD1 went unverified against the DNA. The TCR sequence derives from a man between 18 and 29 years old in good health. Material: memory CD4+ T cells sorted from blood. Regarding subset: CD45RA-negative fraction. CDR3 sequence reads: CASSSSTGGNYEQYF.